This T cell receptor beta chain was sequenced during a study of cytomegalovirus exposure and HLA in healthy donors. Use of 60 Vbeta and 13 Jbeta primers characterized the PCR. The data were produced by immunoSEQ multiplex PCR, yet TCRdb's version contains in-frame clones alone and is incomplete. The profile shows about 140,000 clones, roughly 10% of them singletons. The CDR3 extends over 14 amino acids. Deletions cut 5 bases from V and 4 bases from J, with 14 bases between. Germline V gene sequence: CDR1 MNHEY, CDR2 SMNVEV (reference sequence). As regards this clone: This is likely a read error, given that the CDR3 carries no conserved phenylalanine or tryptophan at its end.

This chain joins TRBV27 and TRBJ1-1, with a weak D call TRBD1 (5 bases). This sequence originates from a man aged 45-60 years in good health and CMV-seronegative. The sequencing sample was made of PBMCs. In nucleotides, the CDR3 is TGTGCCAGCAGTCTAAGGACAAGGAGCACTGAAGCTTTCGTT. Its translation is CASSLRTRSTEAFV.